This T cell receptor beta chain stems from a study of T cell responses to AZD1222 COVID-19 vaccine. Findings and caveats of the study: Unmutated variant regions are reportedly targeted by nearly half of spike-specific TCRs. Increased Spike-specific TCR breadth and depth were observed after two AZD1222 doses. Spike as a whole was targeted by vaccine-associated CD4 TCRs, dominant at 160-218 and 743-854.

With regard to this clone: Its matching antigen is unknown.

Germline CDR1 and CDR2: MNHEY and SMNVEV (reference sequence). This CDR3 has 15 residues. Trimming removed 3 bases from V and 4 bases from J; junction bases left unmatched: 3. The repertoire was sequenced with immunoSEQ multiplex PCR; TCRdb's copy has only in-frame clones and lacks some. Of more than 140,000 clones listed, approximately 88% were seen once; the top ten hold more than 2%. The gene calls are TRBV27 and TRBJ1-2, with 12 positions matching TRBD1. The receptor comes from an adult in good health. The sample consisted of peripheral blood, taken on day 0 of AZD1222 vaccination. This chain's CDR3 is CASSLGQGASYGYTF. DNA for the CDR3: TGTGCCAGCAGTTTGGGACAGGGGGCATCCTATGGCTACACCTTC.